This entry describes one T cell receptor (beta chain). Its antigen remains unidentified. The data are from a study of yellow fever vaccine responses in identical twins. Overall study results and limits: Twins reportedly had a vaccine T cell response that seemed partly convergent, partly personalized.

V was cut by 10 bases and J by 4 bases, with 17 bases left in between. This CDR3 contains 14 residues. CDR1 is SNHLY, CDR2 FYNNEI, per germline. TCRdb independently ran MiXCR on the RT-PCR reads; one entry per CDR3 protein. The data show about 11,000 distinct CDR3 sequences, roughly 82% seen once. Material: T cells from blood (PBMCs), unsorted or a sorted subset (not recorded which), obtained before or after yellow fever vaccination (not recorded which). The chain has TRBV2 and TRBJ2-1; perhaps TRBD1 as D (6 bases). This receptor was identified in a woman between 18 and 30 years old who received the yellow fever vaccine. CDR3 sequence (DNA): TGTGCCATCCGAACGGACAGCCTTTACAATGAGCAGTTCTTC. This translates into CAIRTDSLYNEQFF.